Shown below are 9 T cell receptor beta chains from a single sample sequenced in a study of blood T cells in healthy people across ages. A J-beta primer mix and a sample-barcoded 5' primer were used in a second PCR of about 7 to 12 cycles. TCRdb redid the calling of the 5' RACE reads with MiXCR, one entry per CDR3 protein. The data contain a few hundred thousand distinct CDR3 sequences, over 45% of them singletons. The sample taken for sequencing was blood. These receptors came from a man between 60 and 70 years old in good health.

In its sample, this clonotype was seen many times. This could be a read error, since a much larger clone is one nucleotide away. The J gene is TRBJ2-5, the V gene TRBV20-1; TRBD2 might be the D (6 bases). The CDR3 extends over 14 amino acids. V was pared by 2 bases and J by 5 bases, with 15 bases between. CDR1 and CDR2 from the germline V gene are DFQATT and SNEGSKA (reference sequence). CDR3 loop: CSARSWRVGETQYF. The DNA of the CDR3 is TGCAGTGCTAGATCATGGAGGGTTGGCGAGACCCAGTACTTC.

The chain is built from TRBV9 and TRBJ2-3, with 13 bases identical to TRBD2. The CDR3 sequence is 17 residues long. Germline trimming cut 0 bases from V and 5 bases from J; bases unmatched to any gene: 6. Germline-derived CDR1 and CDR2 are SGDLS and YYNGEE. The CDR3 nucleotides read TGTGCCAGCAGCGTAGGGGGGACTAGCGGGGCCTTAGATACGCAGTATTTT. It encodes CASSVGGTSGALDTQYF.

This clonotype occurred a few times. The V gene is TRBV29-1, the J gene TRBJ1-5, with a weak D call TRBD1 (5 bases). CDR3 size: 13 residues. V was pared by 4 bases and J by 6 bases, with 13 bases between. The germline V gene has CDR1 SQVTM and CDR2 ANQGSEA. CDR3 bases: TGCAGCGTTGGGGGGAGGGCCGGTCAGCCCCAGCATTTT. Translated: CSVGGRAGQPQHF.

The rearrangement links TRBV6-5 to TRBJ2-1; 10 bases agree with TRBD2. The J call may be wrong; the DNA end is better matched by TRBJ2-7. The CDR3 runs 18 residues. The germline V gene has CDR1 MNHEY and CDR2 SVGAGI. The CDR3 here is CASSYSSASGSSYNEQYF. As DNA, the CDR3 is TGTGCCAGCAGTTACTCGTCGGCTAGCGGGAGCTCCTACAATGAGCAGTACTTC.

This CDR3 reads CASRLAGPITDTQYF. The CDR3 coding sequence is TGTGCCAGCAGACTAGCGGGGCCGATCACAGATACGCAGTATTTT. J is TRBJ2-3 and V is TRBV6-6; 10 bases fit TRBD2. The CDR3 extends over 15 amino acids. J was trimmed by 2 bases and V by 6 bases; bases with no gene match: 5. Germline V gives CDR1 MNHNY, CDR2 SVGAGI (reference sequence).

The V and J genes are TRBV5-8 and TRBJ2-3, with TRBD2 as a possible D gene (6 bases). From germline, CDR1 is SGHTS and CDR2 YDEGEE. V was clipped by 4 bases and J by 2 bases, with 26 bases between them. CDR3 size: 19 residues. CDR3 bases: TGTGCCAGCAGCAGAGCTCCGGCGGGAAGGCCCCTCCCCACAGATACGCAGTATTTT. Translated: CASSRAPAGRPLPTDTQYF.

J is TRBJ2-5 and V is TRBV3-1; TRBD2 is a possible D gene (5 bases). Germline loops: CDR1 LGHDT, CDR2 YNNKEL (reference sequence). V lost 3 bases and J lost 5, with 22 bases in between. This CDR3 spans 17 amino acids. CDR3 in amino acids: CASSQGLVRGLKETQYF. DNA of the CDR3: TGTGCCAGCAGCCAGGGCCTAGTTCGAGGGTTGAAGGAGACCCAGTACTTC.

This clonotype showed up just a few times. The chain recombines TRBV6-4 with TRBJ2-7, with a tentative D call TRBD2 (6 bases). Germline values: CDR1 MRHNA, CDR2 SNTAGT. The CDR3 has 15 residues. The V end lost 11 bases, the J end lost 4 bases, and 24 bases lay between the germline ends. The CDR3 spells CAYGLGGTSGYEQYF. CDR3 DNA: TGTGCCTACGGCCTCGGGGGAACCTCAGGTTACGAGCAGTACTTC.

This clonotype was recorded only once. The chain has TRBV20-1 and TRBJ2-3, with TRBD1 matching 9 bases. J was trimmed by 5 bases and V by 5 bases; bases with no gene match: 11. The germline V gene has CDR1 DFQATT and CDR2 SNEGSKA (reference sequence). There are 15 residues in the CDR3. CDR3 sequence reads: CSAELGTGLIDTQYF. In nucleotides, the CDR3 is TGCAGTGCTGAGCTGGGGACAGGGCTGATAGATACGCAGTATTTT.